This TCR beta chain was sequenced in a study of blood T cells in healthy people across ages. A second about 7 to 11 cycle PCR used barcoded and J-beta primers. TCRdb reprocessed the 5' RACE reads with MiXCR, giving one entry per CDR3 protein. The sample includes more than 700,000 distinct CDR3 sequences, 46% seen only once; the top ten take over 15%. This clonotype occurred a few times. Trimming took 4 bases from V and 7 from J, leaving 20 bases between them. There are 15 residues in the CDR3. CDR1 and CDR2 from the germline V gene are MNHEY and SMNVEV (reference sequence). The sequence came from a man older than 75 in good health. This chain links TRBV27 with TRBJ2-7; D is ambiguous. Sequenced sample: blood. The CDR3 nucleotides are TGTGCCAGCAGTTCTTCCTCGACTGGACCCAGGGAGCAGTACTTC. Protein sequence: CASSSSSTGPREQYF.